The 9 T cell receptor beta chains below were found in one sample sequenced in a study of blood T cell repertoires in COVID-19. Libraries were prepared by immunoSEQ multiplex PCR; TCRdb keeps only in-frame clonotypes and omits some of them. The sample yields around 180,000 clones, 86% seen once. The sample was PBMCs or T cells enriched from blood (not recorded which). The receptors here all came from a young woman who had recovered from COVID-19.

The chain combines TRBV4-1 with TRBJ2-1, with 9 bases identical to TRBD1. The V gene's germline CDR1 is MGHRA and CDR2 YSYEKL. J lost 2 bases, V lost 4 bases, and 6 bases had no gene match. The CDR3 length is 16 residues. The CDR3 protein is CASSPGQGGTYNEQFF. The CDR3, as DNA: TGCGCCAGCAGCCCGGGACAGGGAGGAACCTACAATGAGCAGTTCTTC.

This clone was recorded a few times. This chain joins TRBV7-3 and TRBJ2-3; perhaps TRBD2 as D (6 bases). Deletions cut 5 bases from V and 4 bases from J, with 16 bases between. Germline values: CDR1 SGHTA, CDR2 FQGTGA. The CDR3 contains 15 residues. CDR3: CASSIAGTWADTQYF. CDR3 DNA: TGTGCCAGCAGCATAGCAGGGACTTGGGCAGATACGCAGTATTTT.

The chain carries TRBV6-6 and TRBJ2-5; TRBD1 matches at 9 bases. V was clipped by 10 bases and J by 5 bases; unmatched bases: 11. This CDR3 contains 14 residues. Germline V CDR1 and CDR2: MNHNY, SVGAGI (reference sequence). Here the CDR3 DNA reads TGTGCCACCGCTTCTGGACAGGGGTCGGAGACCCAGTACTTC. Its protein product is CATASGQGSETQYF.

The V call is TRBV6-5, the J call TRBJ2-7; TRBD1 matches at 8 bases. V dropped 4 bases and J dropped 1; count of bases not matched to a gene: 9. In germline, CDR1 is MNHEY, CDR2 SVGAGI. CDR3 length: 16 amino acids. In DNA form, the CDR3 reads TGTGCCAGCAGTTTTGGACAGGGCCGAAGTTCCTACGAGCAGTACTTC. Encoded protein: CASSFGQGRSSYEQYF.

Here the CDR3 reads CSVERTGRGYNEQFF. CDR3 DNA: TGCAGCGTTGAGAGGACAGGGAGAGGTTACAATGAGCAGTTCTTC. The chain employs TRBV29-1 and TRBJ2-1; 8 nucleotides match TRBD1. V lost 3 bases and J lost 4; bases outside the gene matches: 8. The CDR3 runs to 15 residues. The germline gives CDR1 SQVTM, CDR2 ANQGSEA.

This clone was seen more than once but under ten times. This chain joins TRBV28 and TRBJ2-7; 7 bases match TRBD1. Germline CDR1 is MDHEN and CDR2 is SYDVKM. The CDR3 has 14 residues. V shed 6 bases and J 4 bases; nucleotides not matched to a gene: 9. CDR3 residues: CASRTTGNQYEQYF. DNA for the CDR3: TGTGCCAGCAGGACGACAGGGAACCAGTACGAGCAGTACTTC.

The CDR3: CASSPRLAGGPQEQFF. CDR3 sequence (DNA): TGTGCCAGCAGCCCCAGACTAGCGGGAGGGCCACAAGAGCAGTTCTTC. The chain couples TRBV11-1 to TRBJ2-1, with 14 positions matching TRBD2. Germline CDR1 reads SGHAT; CDR2 reads FQDESV (reference sequence). This CDR3 contains 16 residues. The V and J ends lost 5 bases and 10 bases, in that order; junction bases with no gene match: 10.

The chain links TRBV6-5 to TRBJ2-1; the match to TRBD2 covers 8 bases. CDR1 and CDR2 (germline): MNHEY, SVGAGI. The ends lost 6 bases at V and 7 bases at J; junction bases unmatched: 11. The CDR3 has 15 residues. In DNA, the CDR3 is TGTGCCAGCAGGGACGGAACTAGCGGAGAAAATGAGCAGTTCTTC. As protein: CASRDGTSGENEQFF.

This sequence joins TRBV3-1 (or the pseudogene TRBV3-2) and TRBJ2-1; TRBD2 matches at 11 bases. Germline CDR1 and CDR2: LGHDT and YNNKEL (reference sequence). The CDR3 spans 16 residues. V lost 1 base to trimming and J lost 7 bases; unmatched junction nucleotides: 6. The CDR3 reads CASSQGAGTSGNEQFF. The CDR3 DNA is TGTGCCAGCAGCCAAGGGGCCGGGACTAGCGGTAATGAGCAGTTCTTC.